The clone carrying this TCR beta chain was counted ten times or more. Its antigen is unidentified. Constant-segment primers were used for 5'RACE, and the resulting TCR alpha and TCR beta cDNA libraries carried sample barcodes and UMIs. TCRdb used MiXCR to reprocess the 5' RACE reads, holding one entry per CDR3 protein. The table has around 320,000 distinct CDR3 sequences, 15% to 20% seen once; the top ten hold over 20%. The data derive from a study of T-cell memory formation after mild COVID-19. Study-level findings and limits: Researchers could not confirm that second-wave clones peaking on day 37 targeted SARS-CoV-2. Clones that shrank (day 15 to 85) were balanced CD4/CD8, whereas later expanders leaned CD4+. CD8+ contracting clones occupied EMRA, while CD4+ ones occupied mainly CM and EM.

Sequencing was carried out using PBMCs or a T cell subset sorted from them (not recorded which). The TCR sequence derives from a man between 18 and 29 years old who had mild COVID-19 (a few samples of this study predate the infection). Cell type and time point are not known.

CDR3 DNA sequence: TGTGCCAGCAGCCTTGACTATGCCTACAATGAGCAGTTCTTC. It yields the protein CASSLDYAYNEQFF. The chain links TRBV6-5 to TRBJ2-1, with a possible D match to TRBD2 (5 bases). CDR1 is MNHEY, CDR2 SVGAGI, per germline. The CDR3 consists of 14 residues. V was cut by 6 bases and J by 2 bases, with 11 bases left in between.